The next 25 T cell receptor beta chains were all read from a single sample in a study of T cell responses to AZD1222 COVID-19 vaccine. Some clones are missing from TCRdb's copy, which holds only in-frame ones; the method was immunoSEQ multiplex PCR. The table has about 120,000 clones, 91% seen once. The starting material was peripheral blood, obtained on day 0 of AZD1222 vaccination. The receptors derive from an adult in good health.

This chain connects TRBV5-8 to TRBJ1-4; maybe TRBD1 (5 bases). This CDR3 has 15 amino acids. Germline values: CDR1 SGHTS, CDR2 YDEGEE. Trimming shortened V by 4 bases and J by 6 bases, and 16 bases separated the two germline ends. The CDR3, as DNA: TGTGCCAGCAGCCGAGACAGCCAGTTCGATGAAAAACTGTTTTTT. Its protein product is CASSRDSQFDEKLFF.

This chain joins TRBV30 and TRBJ1-6, with 7 bases fitting TRBD1. Germline trimming cut 8 bases from V and 7 bases from J; bases unmatched to any gene: 17. CDR3 length: 16 residues. Germline V CDR1 and CDR2: GTSNPN, SVGIG (reference sequence). The CDR3 DNA follows: TGTGCCGCGTACCTGATGGACAGGTTTGGGAATTCACCCCTCCACTTT. Amino acids: CAAYLMDRFGNSPLHF.

The V gene is TRBV6-2 or TRBV6-3, the J gene TRBJ1-5, with TRBD1 matching 10 bases. Germline trimming cut 6 bases from V and 2 bases from J; bases unmatched to any gene: 16. Germline V gene sequence: CDR1 MNHEY, CDR2 SVGEGT. There are 19 residues in the CDR3. The CDR3 DNA sequence: TGTGCCAGCAGCCAACCCCCTGTGACAGGGGGCAGGGGCAATCAGCCCCAGCATTTT. This sequence encodes CASSQPPVTGGRGNQPQHF.

The V and J genes are TRBV30 and TRBJ1-5; a weak D match, TRBD1 (6 bases). Germline V lookup: CDR1 GTSNPN, CDR2 SVGIG (reference sequence). This CDR3 is 18 amino acids long. Trimming took off 1 base at V and 0 bases at J, with 19 bases between the two ends. The CDR3 here is CAWSEKGTTYNSNQPQHF. Written as DNA, the CDR3 is TGTGCCTGGAGTGAGAAGGGGACAACTTATAATAGCAATCAGCCCCAGCATTTT.

This clone was picked up one time. The V and J genes are TRBV6-2 or TRBV6-3 and TRBJ1-5; 7 bases match TRBD1. V dropped 2 bases and J dropped 4; count of bases not matched to a gene: 14. The CDR3 length is 18 residues. Germline V gene data show CDR1 as MNHEY and CDR2 as SVGEGT. In nucleotides, the CDR3 is TGTGCCAGCAGTTACCTCCCCGTCGACAGGGTCGGGAATCAGCCCCAGCATTTT. Its translation is CASSYLPVDRVGNQPQHF.

Written as DNA, the CDR3 is TGTGCCAGTAGTATCCAGCGGGGGGGCACCGGGGAGCTGTTTTTT. This codes for CASSIQRGGTGELFF. The chain employs TRBV19 and TRBJ2-2, with 10 bases fitting TRBD2. The V gene's germline CDR1 is LNHDA and CDR2 SQIVND (reference sequence). V lost 3 bases and J lost 4; bases outside the gene matches: 2. The CDR3 consists of 15 residues. Looking up the rest from reference TRBV19 and TRBJ2-2 gives the full variable domain: DGGITQSPKYLFRKEGQNVTLSCEQNLNHDAMYWYRQDPGQGLRLIYYSQIVNDFQKGDIAEGYSVSREKKESFPLTVTSAQKNPTAFYLCASSIQRGGTGELFFGEGSRLTVL.

The chain is built from TRBV7-2 and TRBJ2-1; TRBD2 matches 8 bases. Per germline, CDR1 SGHTA and CDR2 FQGNSA. J gave up 7 bases and V 3 bases, and 14 bases lay outside the gene matches. This CDR3 is built from 17 residues. CDR3 sequence: CASSLASRTGGQNEQFF. The DNA of the CDR3 is TGTGCCAGCAGCTTGGCTTCGAGAACGGGGGGGCAAAATGAGCAGTTCTTC.

The gene calls are TRBV7-3 and TRBJ1-1; 10 nucleotides align to TRBD1. V lost 5 bases, J lost 2 bases, and 5 bases stayed unmatched. CDR1 is SGHTA and CDR2 is FQGTGA in the germline V gene. The length of the CDR3 is 15 residues. The DNA for the CDR3 is TGTGCCAGCAGCCCACGACAGGGGGCTAACACTGAAGCTTTCTTT. It codes for CASSPRQGANTEAFF.

The chain carries TRBV18 and TRBJ1-2; D perhaps matches TRBD1 (6 bases). Per germline, CDR1 KGHSH and CDR2 LQKENI. V lost 5 bases and J 2 bases, leaving 18 bases between the germline ends. The CDR3 is 16 residues long. The CDR3 is CASSEGDTIPNYGYTF. In DNA, the CDR3 is TGTGCCAGCTCAGAGGGGGACACCATACCGAACTATGGCTACACCTTC.

The genes are TRBV7-2 and TRBJ2-5; D is undetermined. From germline, CDR1 is SGHTA and CDR2 FQGNSA. V lost 3 bases and J 5 bases, leaving 16 bases between the germline ends. The CDR3 extends over 15 amino acids. This CDR3 reads CASSFSRAGGETQYF. The CDR3 DNA reads as TGTGCCAGCAGCTTTAGTAGGGCAGGTGGGGAGACCCAGTACTTC.

J is TRBJ2-5 and V is TRBV9; possibly TRBD1 or TRBD2 for D (5 bases each). The CDR3 totals 16 residues. V was shortened by 3 bases and J by 5 bases, with 20 bases between the two germline ends. CDR1 is SGDLS, CDR2 YYNGEE, per germline. Here the CDR3 reads CASSAPRGALGETQYF. For the CDR3, the DNA is TGTGCCAGCAGCGCCCCTCGAGGGGCCCTGGGGGAGACCCAGTACTTC.

V gene TRBV18 combines with J gene TRBJ1-2, with TRBD1 identical over 10 bases. The length of the CDR3 is 20 residues. The trim removed 2 bases at V and 0 bases at J, leaving 15 bases unmatched. Looked up from germline, CDR1 is KGHSH and CDR2 is LQKENI. CDR3 residues: CASSPGTGVYGAHSNYGYTF. DNA for the CDR3: TGTGCCAGCTCACCAGGGACAGGGGTATACGGAGCTCACTCTAACTATGGCTACACCTTC.

The chain recombines TRBV6-5 with TRBJ2-7; D tentatively fits TRBD1 or TRBD2 (5 bases each). Per the germline V gene, CDR1 is MNHEY and CDR2 is SVGAGI. Trimming removed 8 bases at V and 4 bases at J, with 21 bases between. There are 15 residues in the CDR3. The CDR3 loop is CASGASIKTHYEQYF. The DNA for the CDR3 is TGTGCCAGCGGGGCTAGCATCAAGACACATTACGAGCAGTACTTC.

This clone has a handful of counts. The rearrangement joins TRBV7-3 to TRBJ2-5; 7 bases line up with TRBD1. After removal of 5 bases from V and 0 bases from J, the junction contained 6 bases not matched to a gene. The germline CDR1 and CDR2 sequences are SGHTA and FQGTGA. The CDR3 is 15 amino acids. CDR3 in amino acids: CASSPGTVYQETQYF. The CDR3 DNA is TGTGCCAGCAGCCCCGGGACAGTGTACCAAGAGACCCAGTACTTC.

Written as DNA, the CDR3 is TGCGCCAGCAGCCCGAAGCAGGGGGGGACTACTAACTATGGCTACACCTTC. This gives the protein CASSPKQGGTTNYGYTF. The chain recombines TRBV5-1 with TRBJ1-2, with 7 bases identical to TRBD1. The CDR3 extends over 17 amino acids. Germline assignment: CDR1 SGHRS and CDR2 YFSETQ. V was pared by 4 bases and J by 0 bases, with 12 bases of the junction left unmatched. The entire variable domain, with the rest obtained from reference TRBV5-1 and TRBJ1-2, is as follows: KAGVTQTPRYLIKTRGQQVTLSCSPISGHRSVSWYQQTPGQGLQFLFEYFSETQRNKGNFPGRFSGRQFSNSRSEMNVSTLELGDSALYLCASSPKQGGTTNYGYTFGSGTRLTVV.

The chain combines TRBV6-5 with TRBJ1-1; D is possibly TRBD1 (5 bases). The V end lost 6 bases, the J end lost 1 base, and 9 bases lay between the germline ends. The germline V gene encodes CDR1 MNHEY and CDR2 SVGAGI. The CDR3 totals 13 residues. The CDR3 loop is CASRKTGNTEAFF. The CDR3 DNA sequence: TGTGCCAGCAGGAAAACAGGGAACACTGAAGCTTTCTTT.

The chain employs TRBV4-2 and TRBJ2-1, with a tentative D call TRBD2 (5 bases). This CDR3 is 17 amino acids long. V shed 0 bases and J shed 2 bases, with 14 bases lying between them. Germline V lookup: CDR1 LGHNA, CDR2 YNFKEQ. The DNA for the CDR3 is TGTGCCAGCAGCCAAGAGACTACGACTGGACCCTACAATGAGCAGTTCTTC. Protein sequence: CASSQETTTGPYNEQFF.

The V and J genes are TRBV4-1 and TRBJ1-5, with TRBD1 identical over 9 bases. The CDR3 loop spans 15 amino acids. Trimming removed 1 base from V and 4 bases from J; junction bases left unmatched: 2. Germline V gene data show CDR1 as MGHRA and CDR2 as YSYEKL. CDR3 sequence (DNA): TGCGCCAGCAGCCAAGCAGGACAGGGGAATCAGCCCCAGCATTTT. As protein: CASSQAGQGNQPQHF.

The sample holds one count of this clone. The chain joins TRBV29-1 to TRBJ2-1; D is perhaps TRBD1 or TRBD2 (6 bases each). Germline V lookup: CDR1 SQVTM, CDR2 ANQGSEA. This CDR3 contains 15 residues. V lost 4 bases to trimming and J lost 0 bases, with 13 bases between them. The CDR3 nucleotides are TGCAGCGTTGTTGGGGGGCCGAGCTCCTACAATGAGCAGTTCTTC. Encoded protein: CSVVGGPSSYNEQFF.

This clone has more than one count but fewer than ten. The V and J genes are TRBV4-1 and TRBJ1-5; D not resolved. The CDR3 runs 12 residues. Germline CDR1 reads MGHRA; CDR2 reads YSYEKL. V lost 11 bases and J 4 bases, leaving 12 bases between the germline ends. CDR3 sequence: CAGVGANQPQHF. CDR3 nucleotides: TGCGCCGGGGTCGGAGCAAATCAGCCCCAGCATTTT.

The J gene is TRBJ2-1, the V gene TRBV7-3; 12 nucleotides line up with TRBD2. This CDR3 has 18 residues. The germline V gene encodes CDR1 SGHTA and CDR2 FQGTGA. With V trimmed by 1 base and J by 4 bases, 8 bases remained unmatched. The CDR3 sequence is CASSLKLAGGLGYNEQFF. The DNA of the CDR3 is TGTGCCAGCAGCTTAAAACTAGCGGGGGGACTCGGATACAATGAGCAGTTCTTC. Full variable domain (rest looked up from reference TRBV7-3 and TRBJ2-1): GAGVSQTPSNKVTEKGKYVELRCDPISGHTALYWYRQSLGQGPEFLIYFQGTGAADDSGLPNDRFFAVRPEGSVSTLKIQRTERGDSAVYLCASSLKLAGGLGYNEQFFGPGTRLTVL.

This clone was picked up one time. The V and J genes are TRBV30 and TRBJ2-3, with D tentatively TRBD2 (6 bases). Trimming cost V 3 bases and J 5 bases, with 18 bases left between them. This CDR3 comprises 15 residues. Germline CDR1 and CDR2: GTSNPN and SVGIG (reference sequence). This chain's CDR3 is CAWSRGTGQGDTQYF. For the CDR3, the DNA is TGTGCCTGGAGCCGGGGGACGGGGCAGGGAGATACGCAGTATTTT. The full variable domain, with the rest looked up from reference TRBV30 and TRBJ2-3, is SQTIHQWPATLVQPVGSPLSLECTVEGTSNPNLYWYRQAAGRGLQLLFYSVGIGQISSEVPQNLSASRPQDRQFILSSKKLLLSDSGFYLCAWSRGTGQGDTQYFGPGTRLTVL.

This clone occurred once. The V gene is TRBV11-3, the J gene TRBJ2-3; D gene ambiguous. Per the germline V gene, CDR1 is SGHNT and CDR2 is YENEEA. V was clipped by 3 bases and J by 4 bases, with 14 bases between them. The CDR3 spans 15 residues. The CDR3 DNA reads TGTGCCAGCAGCTTCGCTTACTTTCCCTCAGATACGCAGTATTTT. Its protein is CASSFAYFPSDTQYF.

V gene TRBV5-4 combines with J gene TRBJ2-5, with 9 bases aligning to TRBD2. V was clipped by 0 bases and J by 0 bases; unmatched bases: 3. Per germline, CDR1 SGHNT and CDR2 YYREEE (reference sequence). This CDR3 has 16 amino acids. The CDR3 DNA is TGTGCCAGCAGCTTGGGTAGCGGGGGTTACCAAGAGACCCAGTACTTC. Translated, it gives CASSLGSGGYQETQYF.

The gene calls are TRBV9 and TRBJ2-2; no reliable D call. V lost 0 bases, J lost 9 bases, and 15 bases lay in between. The CDR3 sequence is 15 residues long. Germline-derived CDR1 and CDR2 are SGDLS and YYNGEE. CDR3 nucleotides: TGTGCCAGCAGCGTAGAACTCCATACCGGCAGGGAGCTGTTTTTT. Its protein product is CASSVELHTGRELFF.